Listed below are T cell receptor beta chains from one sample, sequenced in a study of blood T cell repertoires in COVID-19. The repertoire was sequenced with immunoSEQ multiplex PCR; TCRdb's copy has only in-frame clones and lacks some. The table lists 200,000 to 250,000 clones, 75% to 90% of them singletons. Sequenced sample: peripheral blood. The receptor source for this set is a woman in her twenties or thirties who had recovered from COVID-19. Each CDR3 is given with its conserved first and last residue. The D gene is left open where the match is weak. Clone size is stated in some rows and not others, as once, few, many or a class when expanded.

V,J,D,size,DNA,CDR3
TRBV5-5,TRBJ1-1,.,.,TGTGCCAGCAGCTTGTTATGGGGCCCGAACACTGAAGCTTTCTTT,CASSLLWGPNTEAFF
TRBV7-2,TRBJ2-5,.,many,TGTGCCAGCAGCTTAGTCCGAGGGGAGACCCAGTACTTC,CASSLVRGETQYF
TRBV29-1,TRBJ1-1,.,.,TGCAGCGTTTTTCTTTCTGAAGCTTTCTTT,CSVFLSEAFF
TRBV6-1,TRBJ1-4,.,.,TGTGCCAGCAGTGGCAGGGAAGGTTTGAGAACTAATGAAAAACTGTTTTTT,CASSGREGLRTNEKLFF
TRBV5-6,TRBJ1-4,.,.,TGTGCCAGCAGCTTGGAAGGGAGGCGGGGTGAAAAACTGTTTTTT,CASSLEGRRGEKLFF
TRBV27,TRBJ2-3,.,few,TGTGCCAGCAGTTTAGCGGGTACAGATACGCAGTATTTT,CASSLAGTDTQYF
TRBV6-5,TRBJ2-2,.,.,TGTGCCAGCAGTTACTCCGTAACGGGGTACACCGGGGAGCTGTTTTTT,CASSYSVTGYTGELFF
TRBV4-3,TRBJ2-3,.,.,TGCGCCAGCAGCCAAGATGGCCGGGGCACAGATACGCAGTATTTT,CASSQDGRGTDTQYF
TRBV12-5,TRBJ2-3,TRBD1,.,TGTGCTAGTGTCGCCGGGACAGTCACAGATACGCAGTATTTT,CASVAGTVTDTQYF
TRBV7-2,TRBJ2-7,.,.,TGTGCCAGCAGCTTAGGGGTTAGTGGGAGGATTAGGTACGAGCAGTACTTC,CASSLGVSGRIRYEQYF
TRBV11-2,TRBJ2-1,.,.,TGTGCCAGCAGCTTAGTTTCCGCGTTTCAGTTCTTC,CASSLVSAFQFF
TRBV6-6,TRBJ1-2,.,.,TGTGCCAGCAGTTACTCGAAAGGGGATTGGGGCTACACCTTC,CASSYSKGDWGYTF
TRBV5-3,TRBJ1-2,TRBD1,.,TGTGCCAGAAGCTTGGTTTTTTTGACAGGGAATGGCATTCATGGCTACACCTTC,CARSLVFLTGNGIHGYTF
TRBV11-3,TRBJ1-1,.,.,TGTGCCAGCAGCTTAGATAGAGAGGAAGCTTTCTTT,CASSLDREEAFF
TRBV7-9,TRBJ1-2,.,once,TGTGCCAGCAGCTTAGAGCAGGCCCACCTAGGCTACACCTTC,CASSLEQAHLGYTF
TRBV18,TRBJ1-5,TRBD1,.,TGTGCCAGCTCGCACGACGCTATAGGGGACAGCACCTATAGCAATCAGCCCCAGCATTTT,CASSHDAIGDSTYSNQPQHF
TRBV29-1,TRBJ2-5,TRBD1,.,TGCAGCGTTGGCTATAATGGACAGGTACAAGAGACCCAGTACTTC,CSVGYNGQVQETQYF
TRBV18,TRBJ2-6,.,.,TGTGCCAGCTCACCAGGCAGGGCTGGGGCCAACGTCCTGACTTTC,CASSPGRAGANVLTF
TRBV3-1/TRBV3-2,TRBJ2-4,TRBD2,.,TGTGCCAGCACCCCAGCTCCAGTCCGGGGGGGCAACAAAAACATTCAGTACTTC,CASTPAPVRGGNKNIQYF
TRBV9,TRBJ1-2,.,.,TGTGCCAGCAGCGTAGATGCGATGAACTATGGCTACACCTTC,CASSVDAMNYGYTF
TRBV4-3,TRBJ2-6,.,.,TGCGCCAGCAGCCATGATTCCGGGACTTCCTCTGGGGCCAACGTCCTGACTTTC,CASSHDSGTSSGANVLTF
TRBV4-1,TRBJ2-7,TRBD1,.,TGCGCCAGCAGCCATCAACAGGGGACCCTCTACGAGCAGTACTTC,CASSHQQGTLYEQYF
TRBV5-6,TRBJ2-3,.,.,TGTGCCAGCAGCCATCCCCGGTTCGGCACAGATACGCAGTATTTT,CASSHPRFGTDTQYF
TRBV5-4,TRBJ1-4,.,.,TGTGCCAGCAGCCATACCCTCCCCTACGGGGGGGGTGAAAAACTGTTTTTT,CASSHTLPYGGGEKLFF
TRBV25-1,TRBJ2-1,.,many,TGTGCCAGCAGTCTCCAGGGAACGTTTAATGAGCAGTTCTTC,CASSLQGTFNEQFF
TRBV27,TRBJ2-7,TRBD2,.,TGTGCCAGCAGTTTTGTGGGGACTAGCGGGGGAATCTACGAGCAGTACTTC,CASSFVGTSGGIYEQYF
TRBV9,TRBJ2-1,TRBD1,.,TGTGCCAGCAGCTCGCCCTCCGGGACAGGCTACAATGAGCAGTTCTTC,CASSSPSGTGYNEQFF
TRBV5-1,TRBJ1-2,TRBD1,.,TGCGCCAGCAGCTTACTACAGGGGTCCTATGGCTACACCTTC,CASSLLQGSYGYTF
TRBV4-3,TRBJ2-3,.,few,TGCGCCAGCAGCCCCTCACCTTCTAGAGGTGGCACAGATACGCAGTATTTT,CASSPSPSRGGTDTQYF
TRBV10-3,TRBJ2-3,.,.,TGTGCCATCAGTGAGGACCCCGGGGGCACAGATACGCAGTATTTT,CAISEDPGGTDTQYF
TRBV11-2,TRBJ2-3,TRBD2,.,TGTGCCAGCAGCCCCGGGACTAGTATGTATTTT,CASSPGTSMYF
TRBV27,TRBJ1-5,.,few,TGTGCCAGCAGTTTGCCACATGGGCCGCCCCAGCATTTT,CASSLPHGPPQHF
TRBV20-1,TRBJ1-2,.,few,TGCAGTGCTAGTTGGGTGGACTACAGTTACTATGGCTACACCTTC,CSASWVDYSYYGYTF